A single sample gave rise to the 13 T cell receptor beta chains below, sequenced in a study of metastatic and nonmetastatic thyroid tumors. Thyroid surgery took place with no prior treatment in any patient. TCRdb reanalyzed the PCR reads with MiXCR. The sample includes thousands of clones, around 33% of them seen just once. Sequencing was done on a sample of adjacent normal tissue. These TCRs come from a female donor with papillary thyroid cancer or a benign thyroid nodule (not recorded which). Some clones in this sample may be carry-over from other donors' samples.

DNA for the CDR3: TGCAGTGCCGCCCCTGGCGGGAGAGTCTGGGAACAGTACTTC. It yields the protein CSAAPGGRVWEQYF. The rearrangement joins TRBV20-1 to TRBJ2-7, with 7 bases that match TRBD2. Trimming took 6 bases from V and 10 from J; bases not matched to a gene: 18. The CDR3 totals 14 residues. Germline lookup yields CDR1 DFQATT and CDR2 SNEGSKA (reference sequence).

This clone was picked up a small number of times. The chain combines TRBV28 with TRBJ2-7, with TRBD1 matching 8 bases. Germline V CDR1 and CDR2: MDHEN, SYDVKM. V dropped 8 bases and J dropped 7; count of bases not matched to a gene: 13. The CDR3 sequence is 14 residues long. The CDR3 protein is CASRSISRGREQYF. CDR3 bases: TGTGCCAGCCGATCAATCTCCAGGGGGCGAGAGCAGTACTTC.

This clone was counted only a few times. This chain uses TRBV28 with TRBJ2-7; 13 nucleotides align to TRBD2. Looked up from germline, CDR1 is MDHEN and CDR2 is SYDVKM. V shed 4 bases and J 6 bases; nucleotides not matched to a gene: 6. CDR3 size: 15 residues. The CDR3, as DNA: TGTGCCAGCAGTTCCGGGACTAGCGGGAAGCCCGAGCAGTACTTC. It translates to CASSSGTSGKPEQYF.

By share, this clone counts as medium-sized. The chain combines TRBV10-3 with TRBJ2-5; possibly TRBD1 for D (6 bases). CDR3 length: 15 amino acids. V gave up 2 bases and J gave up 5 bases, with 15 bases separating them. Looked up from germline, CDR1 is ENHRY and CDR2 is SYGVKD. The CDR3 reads CAISEGQGLQETQYF. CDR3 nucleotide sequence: TGTGCCATCAGTGAGGGGCAGGGGCTTCAGGAGACCCAGTACTTC.

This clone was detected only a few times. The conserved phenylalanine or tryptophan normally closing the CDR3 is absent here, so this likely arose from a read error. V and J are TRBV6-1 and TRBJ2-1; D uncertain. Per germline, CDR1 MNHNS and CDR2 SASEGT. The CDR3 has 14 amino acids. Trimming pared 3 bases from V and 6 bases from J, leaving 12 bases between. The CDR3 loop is CASSEVVVSNEQFL. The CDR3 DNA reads TGTGCCAGCAGTGAGGTGGTAGTATCCAATGAGCAGTTCCTC.

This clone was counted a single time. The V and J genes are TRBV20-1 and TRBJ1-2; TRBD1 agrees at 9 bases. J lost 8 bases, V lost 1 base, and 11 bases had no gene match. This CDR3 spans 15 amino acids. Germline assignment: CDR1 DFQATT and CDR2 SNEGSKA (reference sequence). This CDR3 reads CSARGGTGPCEGYTF. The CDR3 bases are TGCAGTGCTAGAGGAGGGACAGGGCCGTGCGAGGGCTACACCTTC.

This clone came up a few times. CDR3 sequence (DNA): TGTGCCAGCAGTTTGCGATGGACTGAAGCTTTCTTT. Encoded protein: CASSLRWTEAFF. The chain employs TRBV12-3 or TRBV12-4 and TRBJ1-1; D is unclear. Deletions cut 3 bases from V and 5 bases from J, with 7 bases between. This CDR3 contains 12 residues.

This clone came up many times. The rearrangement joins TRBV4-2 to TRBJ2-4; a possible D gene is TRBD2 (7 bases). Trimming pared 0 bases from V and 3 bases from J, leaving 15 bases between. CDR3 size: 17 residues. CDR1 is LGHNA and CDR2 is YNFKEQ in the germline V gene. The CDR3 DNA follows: TGTGCCAGCAGCCAAGAGGGGGGGCAGCCCGGCAAAAACATTCAGTACTTC. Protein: CASSQEGGQPGKNIQYF.

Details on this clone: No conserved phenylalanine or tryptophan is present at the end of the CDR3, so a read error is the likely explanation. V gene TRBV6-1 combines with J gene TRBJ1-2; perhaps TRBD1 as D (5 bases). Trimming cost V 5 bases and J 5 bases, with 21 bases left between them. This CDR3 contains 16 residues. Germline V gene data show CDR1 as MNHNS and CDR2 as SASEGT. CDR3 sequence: CASSNGRSLKGYGYTL. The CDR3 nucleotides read TGTGCCAGCAGTAATGGAAGAAGCCTCAAGGGGTATGGCTACACCCTC.

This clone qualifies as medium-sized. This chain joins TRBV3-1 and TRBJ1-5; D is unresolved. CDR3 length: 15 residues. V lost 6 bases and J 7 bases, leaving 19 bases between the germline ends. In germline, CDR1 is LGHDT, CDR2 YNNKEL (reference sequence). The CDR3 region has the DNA TGTGCCAGCAGTTCAGGACCCGCTGAATGGCAGCCCCAGCATTTT. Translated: CASSSGPAEWQPQHF.

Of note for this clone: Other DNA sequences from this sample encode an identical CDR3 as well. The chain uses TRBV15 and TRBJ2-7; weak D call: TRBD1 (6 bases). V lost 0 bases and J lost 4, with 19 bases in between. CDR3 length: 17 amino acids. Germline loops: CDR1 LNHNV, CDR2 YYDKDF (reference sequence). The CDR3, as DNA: TGTGCCACCAGCAGAGATCGTGGACAGAGTCTAATATACGAGCAGTACTTC. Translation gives CATSRDRGQSLIYEQYF.

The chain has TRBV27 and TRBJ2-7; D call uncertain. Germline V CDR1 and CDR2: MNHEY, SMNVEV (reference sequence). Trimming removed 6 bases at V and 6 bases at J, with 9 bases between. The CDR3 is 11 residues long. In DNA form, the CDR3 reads TGTGCCAGCAGCTCGAGGAGCGAGCAGTACTTC. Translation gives CASSSRSEQYF.

CDR3 sequence (DNA): TGTGCCAGCAGTTCTAGCGGGGGGGCCTACGAGCAGTACTTC. It yields the protein CASSSSGGAYEQYF. This chain connects TRBV12-3 or TRBV12-4 to TRBJ2-7; 12 bases agree with TRBD2. The CDR3 runs to 14 residues. V shed 4 bases, J shed 2 bases, and the junction held 0 bases outside the gene matches.